This T cell receptor (beta chain) emerged from a study of OX40 agonist ivuxolimab in advanced cancers. Turning to the overall study: Ivuxolimab was an agonistic, fully human IgG2 monoclonal antibody directed against OX40 (CD134), a costimulatory receptor. Intravenous ivuxolimab was administered to patients every 2 weeks at six dose levels: 0.01, 0.1, 0.3, 1.5, 3 and 10 mg/kg. Peripheral TCRbeta sequencing was intended to test whether TCR sequence diversity was altered and clonal T-cell expansion was caused by ivuxolimab. The paper reports the monotherapy dose-escalation portion (N of about 52 patients) of the phase I ivuxolimab trial. Prior anti-PD-1, anti-PD-L1 or anti-CTLA-4 therapy was permitted, and 40% of dose-escalation patients had received checkpoint inhibitors. Of the 52 patients in dose escalation, some 19 had hepatocellular carcinoma, some 15 had melanoma, 9 had renal cell carcinoma and 9 had head and neck cancer. In the dose-escalation cohort, 75% to 90% of patients were male, and the mean age was around 60 years with a range of roughly 23 to 79. Three dose-escalation patients achieved partial responses, one with hepatocellular carcinoma and two with cutaneous melanoma.

CDR1 and CDR2 are read off the germline V gene (reference sequence) as SEHNR and FQNEAQ. Spanning cysteine to phenylalanine, the CDR3 consists of 12 amino acids. CDR3 DNA only is kept here, 36 bases in frame from base 1. The trial excluded patients who had a history of autoimmune disease or were on systemic immunosuppression. Peripheral blood for TCR sequencing was collected from all dose cohorts at baseline, on cycle 4 day 1, and on cycle 7 day 1. Samples came from an open-label, multicenter, first-in-human phase I dose-escalation trial of ivuxolimab. The trial enrolled adults with locally advanced or metastatic head and neck squamous cell, hepatocellular, melanoma or renal cell carcinoma. Before TCR sequencing, CD4+ T cells and CD8+ T cells were sorted from peripheral blood as separate populations. What the study reported, not specific to this receptor: After ivuxolimab, more expanded clones were found on average in CD8+ T cells than in CD4+ T cells. The antigen specificity of the peripheral T cells that underwent clonal expansion was not determined. Low levels of normalized T-cell clonal expansion were also seen in some patients who did not respond. In the 0.1-3.0 mg/kg groups, partial responders had among the lowest normalized peripheral clonal expansion, particularly in CD8+ T cells. At doses of 0.1 to 3.0 mg/kg, clonal expansion of both CD4+ and CD8+ blood T cells was observed from baseline to week 6.

As regards this clone: This receptor's antigen is unknown. At one end, the junction sequence differs from germline, possibly due to a read error.

Genomic DNA was extracted from sorted cells for sequencing of the TCRbeta CDR3 region. The immunoSEQ Assay was used to sequence the TCRbeta CDR3 regions. In TCRdb, the immuneACCESS table is reduced to in-frame sequences with V and J assigned. These tables do not hold every clone; where another copy was compared, an unresolved V gene accounts for under half, and the others remain unexplained. In all, the sample holds about 73,000 clones, and more than 90% of those were seen once. 10% of the sample is held by the ten biggest clonotypes. Sequencing was performed on CD4+ or CD8+ T cells sorted from blood, taken in a trial of the OX40 agonist ivuxolimab. This TCR was recovered from an adult with an advanced solid tumor such as melanoma, head and neck, liver or kidney cancer. The chain couples TRBV7-9 to TRBJ1-2; matching of 5 bases hints at TRBD1 as the D gene. The CDR3 region has the sequence CASSLAEGRVSF. The nucleotides are TGTGCCAGCAGCTTAGCCGAGGGACGGGTTTCCTTC.